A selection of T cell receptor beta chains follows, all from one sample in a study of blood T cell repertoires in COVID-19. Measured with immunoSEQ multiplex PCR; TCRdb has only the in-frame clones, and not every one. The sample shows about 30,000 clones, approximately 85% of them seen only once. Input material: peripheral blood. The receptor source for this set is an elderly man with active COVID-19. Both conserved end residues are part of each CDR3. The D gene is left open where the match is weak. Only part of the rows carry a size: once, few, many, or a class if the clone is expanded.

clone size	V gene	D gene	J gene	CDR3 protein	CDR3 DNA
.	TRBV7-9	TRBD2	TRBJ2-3	CASSLGGTSRYTDTQYF	TGTGCCAGCAGCTTAGGAGGGACTAGCCGGTATACGGATACGCAGTATTTT
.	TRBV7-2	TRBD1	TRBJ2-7	CASSFDRDPYEQYF	TGTGCCAGCAGTTTTGACAGGGACCCCTACGAGCAGTACTTC
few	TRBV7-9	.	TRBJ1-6	CASSPRENNSPLHF	TGTGCCAGCAGCCCCCGGGAGAATAATTCACCCCTCCACTTT
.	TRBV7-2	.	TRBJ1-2	CASSLAPTGRINGYTF	TGTGCCAGCAGCTTGGCCCCAACAGGGCGGATCAATGGCTACACCTTC
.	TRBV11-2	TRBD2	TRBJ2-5	CASSLGASGGETQYF	TGTGCCAGCAGCTTAGGGGCTAGCGGGGGGGAGACCCAGTACTTC
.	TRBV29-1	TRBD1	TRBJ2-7	CSVDHGTGGAEQYF	TGCAGCGTTGACCACGGGACAGGGGGCGCCGAGCAGTACTTC
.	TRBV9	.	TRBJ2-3	CASSGVSDTQYF	TGTGCCAGCAGCGGTGTTTCGGATACGCAGTATTTT
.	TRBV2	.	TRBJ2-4	CASSWERQLNIQYF	TGTGCCAGCAGTTGGGAGCGGCAGTTAAACATTCAGTACTTC
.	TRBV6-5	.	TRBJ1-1	CASSITWVGDTEAFF	TGTGCCAGCAGTATCACCTGGGTAGGGGACACTGAAGCTTTCTTT
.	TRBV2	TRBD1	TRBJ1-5	CASSTGGDQPQHF	TGTGCCAGCAGTACAGGGGGCGATCAGCCCCAGCATTTT
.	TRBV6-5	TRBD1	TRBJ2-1	CASKPQDRDNEQFF	TGTGCCAGCAAGCCCCAGGACAGGGACAATGAGCAGTTCTTC
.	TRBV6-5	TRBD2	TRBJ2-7	CASTGTSGVYEQYF	TGTGCCAGCACTGGGACTAGCGGGGTGTACGAGCAGTACTTC
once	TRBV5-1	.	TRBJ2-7	CASSLGATSRLSYEQYF	TGCGCCAGCAGCTTGGGGGCCACATCCCGCCTTTCCTACGAGCAGTACTTC
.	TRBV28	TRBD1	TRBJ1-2	CASSSRDRNISGYGYTF	TGTGCCAGCAGTTCGCGGGACAGGAATATAAGTGGGTATGGCTACACCTTC
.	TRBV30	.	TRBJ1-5	CAWSVSPSYSNQPQHF	TGTGCCTGGAGTGTAAGTCCCAGTTATAGCAATCAGCCCCAGCATTTT
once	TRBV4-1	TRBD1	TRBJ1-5	CASSQDQRGQGNQPQHF	TGCGCCAGCAGCCAAGATCAGAGGGGGCAGGGGAATCAGCCCCAGCATTTT
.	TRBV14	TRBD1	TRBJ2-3	CASSVRQGSSTDTQYF	TGTGCCAGCAGCGTTCGACAGGGATCCTCCACAGATACGCAGTATTTT
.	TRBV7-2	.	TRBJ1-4	CASSLVGGGEKLFF	TGTGCCAGCAGCTTAGTAGGGGGGGGAGAAAAACTGTTTTTT
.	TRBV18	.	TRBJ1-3	CASSEGTPSSGNTIYF	TGTGCCAGCTCAGAGGGGACACCTTCCTCTGGAAACACCATATATTTT
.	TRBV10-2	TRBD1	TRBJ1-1	CASVDRGLNTEAFF	TGCGCCAGCGTAGACAGGGGATTGAACACTGAAGCTTTCTTT
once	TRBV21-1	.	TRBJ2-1	CASSTRQSKSSYNEQFF	TGTGCCAGCAGCACGAGACAGTCGAAGAGCTCCTACAATGAGCAGTTCTTC
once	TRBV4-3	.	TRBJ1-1	CASSQEVGDTEAFF	TGCGCCAGCAGCCAAGAGGTGGGCGACACTGAAGCTTTCTTT
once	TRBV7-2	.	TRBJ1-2	CASSPSTAAYGYTF	TGTGCCAGCAGCCCGTCGACAGCCGCCTATGGCTACACCTTC
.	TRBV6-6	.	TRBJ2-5	CASSLQGWRETQYF	TGTGCCAGCAGCCTGCAGGGGTGGAGGGAGACCCAGTACTTC